The clone carrying this T cell receptor (beta chain) was picked up many times. The antigen is unknown. The V end was cut by 6 bases, the J end by 0 bases, with 11 bases between. CDR1 is MNHEY and CDR2 is SVGEGT in the germline V gene. CDR3 length equals 14 residues. This sample was included in a study of early T cells in non-severe SARS-CoV-2 infection. Study details: RNA in bulk from unsorted whole blood was sequenced, and chains were unpaired.

Researchers attached unique molecular identifiers to individual cDNA molecules. TCRdb called the 5' RACE reads again in MiXCR, with one record for every CDR3 protein. The table shows tens of thousands of distinct CDR3 sequences, with roughly 7.2% occurring only once. Regarding the study as a whole: Matching with VDJdb favored anti-spike CD8 responses (missing private and CD4 specificities).

The V and J genes are TRBV6-2 or TRBV6-3 and TRBJ1-1, with a weak D call TRBD1 (5 bases). The sequencing input was whole blood. The receptor was derived from an adult who was a healthcare worker with PCR-confirmed SARS-CoV-2 infection or an uninfected control (not recorded which). The CDR3 DNA reads as TGTGCCAGCAGCCGGGACCCCATGAACACTGAAGCTTTCTTT. Amino acids: CASSRDPMNTEAFF.